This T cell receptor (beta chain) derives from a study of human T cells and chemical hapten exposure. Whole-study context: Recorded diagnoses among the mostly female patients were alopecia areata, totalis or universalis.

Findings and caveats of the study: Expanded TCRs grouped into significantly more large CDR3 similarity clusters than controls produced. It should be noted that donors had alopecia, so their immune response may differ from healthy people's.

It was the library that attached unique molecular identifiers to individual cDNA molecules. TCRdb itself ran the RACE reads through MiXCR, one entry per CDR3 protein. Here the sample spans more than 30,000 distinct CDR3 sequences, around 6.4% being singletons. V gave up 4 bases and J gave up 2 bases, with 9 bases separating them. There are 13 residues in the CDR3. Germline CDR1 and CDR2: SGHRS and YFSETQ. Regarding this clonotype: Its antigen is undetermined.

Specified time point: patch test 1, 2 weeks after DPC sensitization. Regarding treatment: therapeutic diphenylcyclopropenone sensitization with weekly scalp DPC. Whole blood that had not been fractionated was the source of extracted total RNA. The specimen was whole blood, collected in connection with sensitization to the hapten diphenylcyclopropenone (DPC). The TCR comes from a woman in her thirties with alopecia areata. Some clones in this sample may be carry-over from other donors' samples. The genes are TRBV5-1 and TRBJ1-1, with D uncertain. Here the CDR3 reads CASSRDPNTEAFF. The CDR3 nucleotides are TGCGCCAGCAGCAGAGATCCCAACACTGAAGCTTTCTTT.